This is a list of T cell receptor beta chains from one sample in a study of Ad26.COV2.S vaccination and SARS-CoV-2 variants. Sequencing was performed with immunoSEQ multiplex PCR; in TCRdb, only in-frame clones are kept and a portion is missing. The table has 350,000 to 550,000 clones, 75% to 90% seen once. This specimen consisted of peripheral blood, obtained in a trial of Ad26.COV2.S vaccine versus placebo. These receptors all stem from a person aged 18 to 59 who received the Ad26.COV2.S COVID-19 vaccine or a placebo. Each CDR3 is given with its conserved first and last residue. D genes are given only for firm matches. Clone size is not always given. Where it is, it says once, few, many or a class for expanded clones.

v_call: TRBV4-3
clone_size: NA
j_call: TRBJ1-2
d_call: NA
cdr3_aa: CASSLQRGGYGYTF
cdr3_nt: TGCGCCAGCAGTCTACAGCGGGGCGGCTATGGCTACACCTTC

v_call: TRBV5-1
clone_size: NA
j_call: TRBJ2-5
d_call: TRBD2
cdr3_aa: CASSLNTGGQETQYF
cdr3_nt: TGCGCCAGCAGCTTGAATACGGGGGGCCAAGAGACCCAGTACTTC

v_call: TRBV10-3
clone_size: NA
j_call: TRBJ2-2
d_call: NA
cdr3_aa: CAISPDMYRNGELFF
cdr3_nt: TGTGCCATCAGTCCAGACATGTATCGTAACGGGGAGCTGTTTTTT

v_call: TRBV20-1
clone_size: NA
j_call: TRBJ2-7
d_call: TRBD1
cdr3_aa: CSVSGGREQYF
cdr3_nt: TGCAGTGTATCAGGGGGTCGCGAGCAGTACTTC

v_call: TRBV9
clone_size: NA
j_call: TRBJ1-2
d_call: NA
cdr3_aa: CASSESYYGYTF
cdr3_nt: TGTGCCAGCAGCGAGTCGTACTATGGCTACACCTTC

v_call: TRBV29-1
clone_size: NA
j_call: TRBJ1-5
d_call: NA
cdr3_aa: CSVVVSNQPQHF
cdr3_nt: TGCAGCGTTGTGGTAAGCAATCAGCCCCAGCATTTT

v_call: TRBV2
clone_size: NA
j_call: TRBJ1-1
d_call: TRBD1
cdr3_aa: CASSGRQGLRGAFF
cdr3_nt: TGTGCCAGCAGTGGCCGACAGGGACTCAGGGGAGCTTTCTTT

v_call: TRBV11-3
clone_size: NA
j_call: TRBJ2-2
d_call: NA
cdr3_aa: CASSHRDTITGELFF
cdr3_nt: TGTGCCAGCAGCCACCGGGACACTATCACCGGGGAGCTGTTTTTT

v_call: TRBV18
clone_size: NA
j_call: TRBJ2-2
d_call: NA
cdr3_aa: CASSPFLNGQNTGELFF
cdr3_nt: TGTGCCAGCTCACCGTTCTTGAACGGTCAGAACACCGGGGAGCTGTTTTTT

v_call: TRBV7-3
clone_size: once
j_call: TRBJ2-7
d_call: NA
cdr3_aa: CASSPGRGRYEQYF
cdr3_nt: TGTGCCAGCAGCCCCGGTAGGGGACGGTACGAGCAGTACTTC

v_call: TRBV24-1
clone_size: NA
j_call: TRBJ2-2
d_call: NA
cdr3_aa: CATSDTGELFF
cdr3_nt: TGTGCCACCAGTGATACAGGGGAGCTGTTTTTT

v_call: TRBV4-1
clone_size: once
j_call: TRBJ1-6
d_call: TRBD1
cdr3_aa: CASSHRGGQVDSPLHF
cdr3_nt: TGCGCCAGCAGCCACCGCGGGGGACAGGTGGATTCACCCCTCCACTTT

v_call: TRBV9
clone_size: once
j_call: TRBJ1-1
d_call: NA
cdr3_aa: CASSVEGPHTEAFF
cdr3_nt: TGTGCCAGCAGCGTAGAGGGTCCTCACACTGAAGCTTTCTTT

v_call: TRBV6-5
clone_size: NA
j_call: TRBJ2-7
d_call: TRBD2
cdr3_aa: CASSYSRTSGLYEQYF
cdr3_nt: TGTGCCAGCAGTTACTCGAGGACTAGCGGACTCTACGAGCAGTACTTC

v_call: TRBV11-2
clone_size: NA
j_call: TRBJ2-1
d_call: NA
cdr3_aa: CASSLVRGNEQFF
cdr3_nt: TGTGCCAGCAGCTTAGTTCGGGGCAATGAGCAGTTCTTC

v_call: TRBV5-1
clone_size: NA
j_call: TRBJ2-3
d_call: TRBD1
cdr3_aa: CASSLGRDSYTDTQYF
cdr3_nt: TGCGCCAGCAGCCTGGGTCGGGACAGCTACACAGATACGCAGTATTTT

v_call: TRBV7-2
clone_size: NA
j_call: TRBJ1-2
d_call: NA
cdr3_aa: CASSLTPRDWGGYTF
cdr3_nt: TGTGCCAGCAGCTTGACCCCACGGGACTGGGGTGGCTACACCTTC

v_call: TRBV6-6
clone_size: NA
j_call: TRBJ2-7
d_call: TRBD1
cdr3_aa: CASRFLGTGSYEQYF
cdr3_nt: TGTGCCAGCAGGTTTCTCGGGACAGGTTCCTACGAGCAGTACTTC

v_call: TRBV18
clone_size: NA
j_call: TRBJ2-6
d_call: NA
cdr3_aa: CASSLSPGGFSGANVLTF
cdr3_nt: TGTGCCAGCTCACTATCCCCGGGCGGGTTCTCTGGGGCCAACGTCCTGACTTTC

v_call: TRBV19
clone_size: NA
j_call: TRBJ1-2
d_call: NA
cdr3_aa: CASSSIPDSRYTF
cdr3_nt: TGTGCCAGTAGTTCGATACCCGACAGTCGCTACACCTTC

v_call: TRBV5-1
clone_size: NA
j_call: TRBJ1-1
d_call: NA
cdr3_aa: CASSLESRNTEAFF
cdr3_nt: TGCGCCAGCAGCTTGGAATCCAGGAACACTGAAGCTTTCTTT

v_call: TRBV9
clone_size: NA
j_call: TRBJ1-2
d_call: NA
cdr3_aa: CASSAGPNYGYTF
cdr3_nt: TGTGCCAGCAGCGCCGGGCCAAACTATGGCTACACCTTC

v_call: TRBV2
clone_size: NA
j_call: TRBJ2-6
d_call: NA
cdr3_aa: CASKSTGTLLVGANVLTF
cdr3_nt: TGTGCCAGCAAAAGTACCGGGACACTGCTAGTAGGGGCCAACGTCCTGACTTTC

v_call: TRBV2
clone_size: NA
j_call: TRBJ1-1
d_call: NA
cdr3_aa: CASSYAGTGNTEAFF
cdr3_nt: TGTGCCAGCAGTTACGCCGGGACGGGGAACACTGAAGCTTTCTTT

v_call: TRBV7-3
clone_size: NA
j_call: TRBJ1-1
d_call: NA
cdr3_aa: CASSAQGLNTEAFF
cdr3_nt: TGTGCCAGCAGCGCCCAGGGATTGAACACTGAAGCTTTCTTT

v_call: TRBV6-5
clone_size: NA
j_call: TRBJ2-1
d_call: TRBD2
cdr3_aa: CASGLAGFSYNEQFF
cdr3_nt: TGTGCCAGCGGTTTAGCGGGGTTCTCCTACAATGAGCAGTTCTTC

v_call: TRBV10-2
clone_size: once
j_call: TRBJ2-1
d_call: TRBD2
cdr3_aa: CASSEGLAGGPVDEQFF
cdr3_nt: TGCGCCAGCAGTGAAGGACTAGCGGGAGGGCCGGTGGATGAGCAGTTCTTC

v_call: TRBV28
clone_size: NA
j_call: TRBJ1-5
d_call: NA
cdr3_aa: CASSWGEVQPQHF
cdr3_nt: TGTGCCAGCAGCTGGGGTGAGGTTCAGCCCCAGCATTTT

v_call: TRBV7-9
clone_size: NA
j_call: TRBJ1-5
d_call: TRBD1
cdr3_aa: CASSLGTGDNQPQHF
cdr3_nt: TGTGCCAGCAGCTTAGGTACAGGGGATAACCAGCCCCAGCATTTT

v_call: TRBV27
clone_size: NA
j_call: TRBJ1-1
d_call: NA
cdr3_aa: CASSSVQDTEAFF
cdr3_nt: TGTGCCAGCAGTTCCGTTCAAGACACTGAAGCTTTCTTT

v_call: TRBV5-1
clone_size: few
j_call: TRBJ1-2
d_call: NA
cdr3_aa: CASSLWGGDYGYTF
cdr3_nt: TGCGCCAGCAGCTTGTGGGGAGGGGACTATGGCTACACCTTC

v_call: TRBV5-4
clone_size: NA
j_call: TRBJ1-2
d_call: NA
cdr3_aa: CASSWQGILYGYTF
cdr3_nt: TGTGCCAGCAGCTGGCAGGGGATCCTCTATGGCTACACCTTC

v_call: TRBV19
clone_size: NA
j_call: TRBJ1-1
d_call: NA
cdr3_aa: CASSPPDTSNTEAFF
cdr3_nt: TGTGCCAGTAGTCCACCGGACACCTCGAACACTGAAGCTTTCTTT

v_call: TRBV7-2
clone_size: NA
j_call: TRBJ2-4
d_call: NA
cdr3_aa: CASSLLAMGKNIQYF
cdr3_nt: TGTGCCAGCAGCTTATTAGCGATGGGCAAAAACATTCAGTACTTC

v_call: TRBV20-1
clone_size: NA
j_call: TRBJ1-2
d_call: TRBD1
cdr3_aa: CSATKGTGF
cdr3_nt: TGCAGTGCTACCAAAGGGACAGGCTTC

v_call: TRBV2
clone_size: few
j_call: TRBJ2-1
d_call: NA
cdr3_aa: CASGGGAYNEQFF
cdr3_nt: TGTGCCAGCGGGGGCGGGGCCTACAATGAGCAGTTCTTC

v_call: TRBV7-3
clone_size: NA
j_call: TRBJ2-1
d_call: NA
cdr3_aa: CASSLAASYNEQFF
cdr3_nt: TGTGCCAGCAGCTTAGCGGCCTCCTACAATGAGCAGTTCTTC

v_call: TRBV5-4
clone_size: NA
j_call: TRBJ2-1
d_call: TRBD2
cdr3_aa: CASSRGGGISYNEQFF
cdr3_nt: TGTGCCAGCAGCCGCGGGGGGGGGATCTCCTACAATGAGCAGTTCTTC

v_call: TRBV6-2/TRBV6-3
clone_size: NA
j_call: TRBJ1-4
d_call: NA
cdr3_aa: CASSYGTRDEKLFF
cdr3_nt: TGTGCCAGCAGTTACGGGACAAGGGATGAAAAACTGTTTTTT

v_call: TRBV7-2
clone_size: NA
j_call: TRBJ2-1
d_call: NA
cdr3_aa: CASSLRVSSYNEQFF
cdr3_nt: TGTGCCAGCAGCCTACGGGTTAGCTCCTACAATGAGCAGTTCTTC

v_call: TRBV7-2
clone_size: NA
j_call: TRBJ2-1
d_call: TRBD1
cdr3_aa: CASSLSPTGTNEQFF
cdr3_nt: TGTGCCAGCAGCTTATCCCCGACAGGGACCAATGAGCAGTTCTTC

v_call: TRBV5-4
clone_size: NA
j_call: TRBJ1-6
d_call: TRBD1
cdr3_aa: CASSLRQGANSPLHF
cdr3_nt: TGTGCCAGCAGCTTGCGGCAGGGGGCGAATTCACCCCTCCACTTT

v_call: TRBV7-3
clone_size: NA
j_call: TRBJ2-3
d_call: TRBD2
cdr3_aa: CASSFSGGPTDTQYF
cdr3_nt: TGTGCCAGCAGCTTTAGCGGGGGCCCCACAGATACGCAGTATTTT

v_call: TRBV6-5
clone_size: NA
j_call: TRBJ1-5
d_call: NA
cdr3_aa: CASTPGRNQPQHF
cdr3_nt: TGTGCCAGCACCCCAGGACGCAATCAGCCCCAGCATTTT

v_call: TRBV5-4
clone_size: NA
j_call: TRBJ1-2
d_call: NA
cdr3_aa: CASSLGQINYGYTF
cdr3_nt: TGTGCCAGCAGCTTGGGACAGATTAACTATGGCTACACCTTC

v_call: TRBV28
clone_size: NA
j_call: TRBJ2-3
d_call: NA
cdr3_aa: CASSFVRGWSTDTQYF
cdr3_nt: TGTGCCAGCAGTTTCGTGCGGGGATGGTCCACAGATACGCAGTATTTT